The present TCR beta chain was sequenced within a study of T cells in Graves' hyperthyroidism and ophthalmopathy. Regions amplified from RNA transcripts were the TCR beta CDR3 regions. A first-round RT-PCR of the TCR CDR3 used the HTBI primer set. TCRdb redid the calling of the multiplex PCR reads with MiXCR, one entry per CDR3 protein. This sample carries about 740,000 distinct CDR3 sequences, approximately 15% of them seen once, and the ten largest clones take roughly 10%. This CDR3 contains 17 residues. The germline V gene encodes CDR1 SSHAT and CDR2 FNYEAQ (reference sequence). As for this clonotype: One junction end does not reproduce the germline sequence, and a read error may be involved.

Sequencing was done on a sample of blood. This TCR was sampled from a woman aged 18 to 35 with Graves' hyperthyroidism. This rearrangement joins TRBV7-7 to TRBJ2-5; unclear D gene. This chain's CDR3 is CASSSFPQLRRPETQYF. CDR3 coding DNA: TGTGCTAGCAGCTCCTTTCCCCAACTCCGCCGTCCAGAGACCCAGTACTTC. The full variable domain, with the rest looked up from reference TRBV7-7 and TRBJ2-5, is GAGVSQSPRYKVTKRGQDVTLRCDPISSHATLYWYQQALGQGPEFLTYFNYEAQPDKSGLPSDRFSAERPEGSISTLTIQRTEQRDSAMYRCASSSFPQLRRPETQYFGPGTRLLVL.